The clone carrying this T cell receptor (beta chain) is a singleton in its sample. The data belong to a study of blood T cell repertoires in COVID-19. Study-level background: Samples representing acute and convalescent COVID-19 were sourced from the United States, Italy and Spain. Sources were T cells, B-cell-depleted T cells, or PBMCs; the material itself was cDNA or gDNA.

Per the authors' pipeline: Estimates of nucleated cell counts were drawn from the amplification of reference gene primers. Profiled with immunoSEQ multiplex PCR; TCRdb holds only in-frame clones, not every one. That table gives V, J and clone size, and the DNA gave D and trimming. The table includes 25,000 to 35,000 clones, under 85% detected once. With 0 bases clipped from V and 5 bases from J, the junction kept 9 bases outside the gene matches. The CDR3 extends over 17 amino acids. Germline CDR1 is SGHDT and CDR2 is YYEEEE. The chain has TRBV5-6 and TRBJ2-5; 11 bases align to TRBD2. Material: peripheral blood. This clonotype originated in a man older than 75 with acute or convalescent COVID-19. The CDR3 reads CASSLAFSGGARETQYF. The DNA for the CDR3 is TGTGCCAGCAGCTTGGCGTTTAGCGGGGGGGCCAGGGAGACCCAGTACTTC.